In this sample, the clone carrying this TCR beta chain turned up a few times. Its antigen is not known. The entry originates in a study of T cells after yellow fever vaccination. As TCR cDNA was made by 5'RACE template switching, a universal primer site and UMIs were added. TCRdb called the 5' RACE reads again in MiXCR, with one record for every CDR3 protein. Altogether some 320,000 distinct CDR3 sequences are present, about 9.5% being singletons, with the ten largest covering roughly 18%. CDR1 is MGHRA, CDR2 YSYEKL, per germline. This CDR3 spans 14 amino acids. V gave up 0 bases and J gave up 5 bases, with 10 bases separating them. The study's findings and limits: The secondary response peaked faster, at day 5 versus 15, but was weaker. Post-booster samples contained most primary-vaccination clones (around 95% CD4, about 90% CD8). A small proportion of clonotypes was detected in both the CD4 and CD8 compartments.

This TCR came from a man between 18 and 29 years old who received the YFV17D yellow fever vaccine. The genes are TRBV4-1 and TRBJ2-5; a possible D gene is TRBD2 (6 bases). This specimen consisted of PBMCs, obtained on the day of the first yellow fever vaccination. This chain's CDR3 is CASSQEGGTETQYF. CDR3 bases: TGCGCCAGCAGCCAAGAGGGGGGTACGGAGACCCAGTACTTC.